Listed below are T cell receptor beta chains from one sample, sequenced in a study of glioma-infiltrating T cells. MiXCR was run by TCRdb on the multiplex PCR reads, yielding one entry per CDR3 protein. The table shows under 150,000 distinct CDR3 sequences, with approximately 24% occurring only once. Sequencing was carried out using glioma tissue, nonneoplastic brain tissue, or PBMCs (not recorded which). The receptors stem from a human donor with low-grade glioma or glioblastoma, undergoing nonglioma brain surgery, or in good health (not recorded which). CDR3s leave out the opening cysteine and the closing phenylalanine or tryptophan. D genes are given only for firm matches.

>TRBJ2-5|TRBV7-2|-
ASSFGGIETQY
>TRBJ1-1|TRBV29-1|TRBD1
SVMDRRNTEAF
>TRBJ2-1|TRBV7-8|TRBD2
ASSSSSGANNEQF
>TRBJ2-3|TRBV20-1|TRBD2
SAIIAGTPRGTQY
>TRBJ1-2|TRBV9|-
ASTGRDANYGYT
>TRBJ2-5|TRBV2|-
ASIASAYQETQY
>TRBJ2-1|TRBV29-1|TRBD2
SVAGGRGRNEQF
>TRBJ1-5|TRBV7-2|-
ASHPGEGNQPQH
>TRBJ1-5|TRBV5-4|-
ASSPDPTEPQH
>TRBJ1-5|TRBV12-3/TRBV12-4|TRBD1
ASSFVTGQAQPQH
>TRBJ1-3|TRBV12-3/TRBV12-4|-
ASSPGTLVSGNTIY
>TRBJ1-5|TRBV6-7|-
ASSYSSREERNQPQH
>TRBJ1-4|TRBV2|-
ASSDNQNEKLF
>TRBJ1-2|TRBV5-1|-
ASSAGANRDDYT
>TRBJ1-5|TRBV19|-
ASSIGAGNSNQPQH
>TRBJ1-1|TRBV6-2/TRBV6-3|-
ASSYSYRTRMNTEAF
>TRBJ1-1|TRBV16|-
ASSQTRQLVSF
>TRBJ1-5|TRBV24-1|TRBD1
ATRGQGARQPQH
>TRBJ2-3|TRBV6-1|-
ASSSAIDTQY
>TRBJ1-2|TRBV20-1|-
SARTQGSSYGYT
>TRBJ1-1|TRBV7-9|-
TSSLDGATEAF
>TRBJ2-2|TRBV6-6|-
ASSYSLIANTGELF
>TRBJ2-5|TRBV27|-
ASSHRRIQETQY
>TRBJ1-2|TRBV28|-
ASREPGHPSYGYT
>TRBJ2-3|TRBV6-1|TRBD2
ASSRGGGEDTQY
>TRBJ1-1|TRBV7-3|-
ASSLTGAQNTEAF
>TRBJ1-6|TRBV20-1|-
SARKGTTNSPLH
>TRBJ1-1|TRBV2|-
ASSARLNTEAF
>TRBJ1-2|TRBV6-1|-
ASRDSTLYGYT
>TRBJ1-5|TRBV28|TRBD1
ASSGRGTGFGNQPQH
>TRBJ1-5|TRBV19|-
ASRTRDQPQH